The 16 T cell receptor beta chains below all came from one sample that was sequenced in a study of technical replicates of blood from a few donors. Generated by immunoSEQ multiplex PCR, the TCRdb table keeps only in-frame clones and is missing some. The top ten hold about 0.4% of the sample, which has 79,000 or so clones, around 90% seen once. The material sequenced was T cells isolated from PBMCs. These receptors all stem from a human donor in good health.

This chain joins TRBV29-1 and TRBJ1-2, with a tentative D call TRBD1 (6 bases). The V end lost 8 bases, the J end lost 7 bases, and 14 bases lay between the germline ends. The CDR3 extends over 11 amino acids. Per germline, CDR1 SQVTM and CDR2 ANQGSEA. The CDR3 region has the DNA TGCAGCTTCCTACAGGGTGGTGGCTACACCTTC. Translation gives CSFLQGGGYTF.

V and J are TRBV7-2 and TRBJ2-7; tentative D call: TRBD2 (6 bases). The CDR3 length is 15 residues. Germline V gives CDR1 SGHTA, CDR2 FQGNSA. V lost 5 bases and J 7 bases, leaving 21 bases between the germline ends. The CDR3 DNA is TGTGCCAGCAGCATTGGCGGGGCAGGGCAAATAGAGCAGTACTTC. It translates to CASSIGGAGQIEQYF.

The chain joins TRBV6-6 to TRBJ2-1; 8 bases line up with TRBD1. The CDR3 is 15 amino acids. Losses at the gene ends were 4 bases for V and 6 bases for J; bases not matched to a gene: 8. The germline CDR1 and CDR2 sequences are MNHNY and SVGAGI (reference sequence). The CDR3 protein is CASSSTGDQGNEQFF. The CDR3 DNA follows: TGTGCCAGCAGTTCGACAGGGGATCAGGGCAATGAGCAGTTCTTC.

The chain joins TRBV7-6 to TRBJ2-7, with D hard to call. CDR3 length: 13 residues. From germline, CDR1 is SGHVS and CDR2 FNYEAQ. V was shortened by 0 bases and J by 2 bases, with 5 bases between the two germline ends. CDR3 sequence: CASSLAPAYEQYF. The CDR3 nucleotides read TGTGCCAGCAGCTTAGCGCCAGCCTACGAGCAGTACTTC.

This chain uses TRBV11-2 with TRBJ2-2; 7 bases match TRBD2. Germline V gene sequence: CDR1 SGHAT, CDR2 FQNNGV. V lost 6 bases to trimming and J lost 1 base; unmatched junction nucleotides: 14. The CDR3 extends over 18 amino acids. The CDR3: CASSYTGRREMNTGELFF. CDR3 nucleotide sequence: TGTGCCAGCAGTTATACGGGTAGGCGGGAGATGAACACCGGGGAGCTGTTTTTT.

This rearrangement joins TRBV13 to TRBJ2-5, with TRBD1 identical over 8 bases. Germline V gene data show CDR1 as PRHDT and CDR2 as FYEKMQ (reference sequence). The trim removed 5 bases at V and 3 bases at J, leaving 8 bases unmatched. This CDR3 has 15 amino acids. The CDR3 spells CASSPTPQGEETQYF. CDR3 sequence (DNA): TGTGCCAGCAGCCCGACCCCACAGGGGGAAGAGACCCAGTACTTC.

The rearrangement uses TRBV2 and TRBJ2-7, with no clear D. The V gene's germline CDR1 is SNHLY and CDR2 FYNNEI. The V gene lost 3 bases and the J gene lost 5 bases, with 5 bases spanning the gap. This CDR3 contains 11 residues. The CDR3: CASSEGHEQYF. The DNA of the CDR3 is TGTGCCAGCAGTGAGGGCCACGAGCAGTACTTC.

This chain links TRBV27 with TRBJ2-7; D remains ambiguous. Germline CDR1 reads MNHEY; CDR2 reads SMNVEV (reference sequence). V lost 2 bases to trimming and J lost 4 bases, with 12 bases between them. This CDR3 is built from 14 residues. The CDR3 loop reads CASSLRSSSYEQYF. For the CDR3, the DNA is TGTGCCAGCAGTTTAAGATCGAGTAGTTACGAGCAGTACTTC.

DNA for the CDR3: TGTGCCAGTAGTTCAAACGCCGGGGAGACTTGGTATGGCTACACCTTC. It encodes CASSSNAGETWYGYTF. This chain joins TRBV19 and TRBJ1-2; D is undetermined. Trimming shortened V by 5 bases and J by 5 bases, and 21 bases separated the two germline ends. Per germline, CDR1 LNHDA and CDR2 SQIVND (reference sequence). The CDR3 consists of 16 residues.

This clone has a handful of counts. The chain joins TRBV6-1 to TRBJ1-4; no reliable D call. Trimming shortened V by 6 bases and J by 3 bases, and 11 bases separated the two germline ends. Germline CDR1 and CDR2: MNHNS and SASEGT. The CDR3 loop spans 14 amino acids. The CDR3 sequence is CASRPGVPNEKLFF. CDR3 nucleotide sequence: TGTGCCAGCAGGCCCGGGGTACCTAATGAAAAACTGTTTTTT.

The chain carries TRBV28 and TRBJ2-3, with 9 bases identical to TRBD2. The germline CDR1 and CDR2 sequences are MDHEN and SYDVKM. The CDR3 runs to 13 residues. J gave up 7 bases and V 3 bases, and 2 bases lay outside the gene matches. CDR3 region: CASSFLAGYTQYF. The CDR3 bases are TGTGCCAGCAGTTTCCTAGCGGGATATACGCAGTATTTT.

The DNA for the CDR3 is TGTGCCAGCAGCGGACAGGGGGGGTTGGAGCAGTTCTTC. It encodes CASSGQGGLEQFF. The rearrangement uses TRBV7-6 and TRBJ2-1; 10 bases align to TRBD1. With V trimmed by 5 bases and J by 10 bases, 5 bases remained unmatched. This CDR3 spans 13 amino acids. CDR1 is SGHVS, CDR2 FNYEAQ, per germline.

This rearrangement joins TRBV7-2 to TRBJ1-2; D uncertain. V lost 1 base to trimming and J lost 6 bases, with 6 bases between them. The CDR3 covers 12 residues. Germline CDR1 SGHTA, CDR2 FQGNSA. The CDR3 bases are TGTGCCAGCAGCTTAGACAGCAATGGCTACACCTTC. Residues: CASSLDSNGYTF. The variable domain in full, completed from reference TRBV7-2 and TRBJ1-2, reads GAGVSQSPSNKVTEKGKDVELRCDPISGHTALYWYRQSLGQGLEFLIYFQGNSAPDKSGLPSDRFSAERTGGSVSTLTIQRTQQEDSAVYLCASSLDSNGYTFGSGTRLTVV.

The rearrangement uses TRBV4-1 and TRBJ1-2; 7 nucleotides match TRBD1. Germline-derived CDR1 and CDR2 are MGHRA and YSYEKL. The trim removed 1 base at V and 0 bases at J, leaving 11 bases unmatched. This CDR3 is built from 18 residues. The CDR3 DNA reads TGCGCCAGCAGCCAAGTCTATGGGGACAGCCTAACTAACTATGGCTACACCTTC. Protein sequence: CASSQVYGDSLTNYGYTF.

The rearrangement joins TRBV9 to TRBJ2-1, with D possibly TRBD1 on 6 matching bases. The CDR3 spans 16 residues. The V end lost 0 bases, the J end lost 6 bases, and 16 bases lay between the germline ends. Germline CDR1 and CDR2: SGDLS and YYNGEE. The CDR3 nucleotides read TGTGCCAGCAGCGTAGAGGCTGGGGGCGCTGTCAATGAGCAGTTCTTC. Translating gives CASSVEAGGAVNEQFF.

This clone was seen only once. The gene calls are TRBV7-3 and TRBJ2-7; 10 nucleotides line up with TRBD2. The V gene end was trimmed by 2 bases and the J gene end by 6 bases; junction bases not matched to a gene: 4. The germline CDR1 and CDR2 sequences are SGHTA and FQGTGA. CDR3 size: 14 residues. CDR3 DNA: TGTGCCAGCAGCTTAGCTAGCGGGAGTCCCGAGCAGTACTTC. Residues: CASSLASGSPEQYF.